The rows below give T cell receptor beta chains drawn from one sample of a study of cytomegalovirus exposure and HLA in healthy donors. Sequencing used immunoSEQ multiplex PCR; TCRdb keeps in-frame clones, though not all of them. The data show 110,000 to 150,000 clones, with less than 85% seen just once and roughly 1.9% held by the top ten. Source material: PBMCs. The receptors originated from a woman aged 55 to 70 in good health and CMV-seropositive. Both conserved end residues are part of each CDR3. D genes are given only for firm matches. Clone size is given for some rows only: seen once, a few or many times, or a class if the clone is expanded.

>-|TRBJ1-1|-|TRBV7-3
TGTGCCAGCAGCACGCAGGGGAACACTGAAGCTTTCTTT
CASSTQGNTEAFF
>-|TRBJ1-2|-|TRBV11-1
TGTGCCAGCAGCTTAGACCAGGAAGGCTACACCTTC
CASSLDQEGYTF
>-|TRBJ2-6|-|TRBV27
TGTGCCAGCAGTTTAAGGGGCACGCTAAGCTCTGGGGCCAACGTCCTGACTTTC
CASSLRGTLSSGANVLTF
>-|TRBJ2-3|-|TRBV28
TGTGCCAGCAGTTTACCAGGGGATACGCAGTATTTT
CASSLPGDTQYF
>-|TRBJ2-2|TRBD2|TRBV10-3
TGTGCCATCAGTGAAAGGGAGGGGACCGGGGAGCTGTTTTTT
CAISEREGTGELFF
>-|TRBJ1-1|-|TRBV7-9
TGTGCCAGCCGGCAGGTACAGCAGAACACTGAAGCTTTCTTT
CASRQVQQNTEAFF
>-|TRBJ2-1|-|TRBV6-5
TGTGCCAGCAAAATCGATAGGGGCAATGAGCAGTTCTTC
CASKIDRGNEQFF
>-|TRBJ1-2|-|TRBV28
TGTGCCAGCAGGACCGGACAAGGCTATGGCTACACCTTC
CASRTGQGYGYTF
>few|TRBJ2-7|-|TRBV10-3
TGTGCCAGCCTGGGCGCTTACGAGCAGTACTTC
CASLGAYEQYF
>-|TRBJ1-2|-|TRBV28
TGTGCCAGCACCATCTCCCAGGGGAACTATGGCTACACCTTC
CASTISQGNYGYTF
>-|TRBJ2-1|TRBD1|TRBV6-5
TGTGCCAGCAGTAAACAGGGGGTCAATGAGCAGTTCTTC
CASSKQGVNEQFF
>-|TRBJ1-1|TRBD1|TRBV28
TGTGCCAGCAGTTCGTCCGCCGAGGGGGCCACTGAAGCTTTCTTT
CASSSSAEGATEAFF